Listed here are 11 T cell receptor beta chains from one sample, sequenced in a study of CD8 T cells in Susac syndrome. Reverse transcription used roughly 0.45 to 1 ug RNA and random hexamers. TCRdb re-derived calls from the immunoSEQ multiplex PCR reads in MiXCR, one entry per CDR3 protein. The data contain approximately 170,000 distinct CDR3 sequences, about 93% of them singletons. Material for sequencing was CD4+ T cells from PBMCs. These receptors came from a human donor in good health.

V gene TRBV7-9 combines with J gene TRBJ2-3; D may correspond to TRBD1 or TRBD2 (6 bases each). Trimming left V 5 bases short and J 1 base short, with 19 bases between. This CDR3 is 17 amino acids long. Germline values: CDR1 SEHNR, CDR2 FQNEAQ (reference sequence). The CDR3 protein is CASSPGELATRTDTQYF. The CDR3 DNA is TGTGCCAGCAGCCCAGGGGAACTAGCTACCCGCACAGATACGCAGTATTTT. The entire variable domain, with the rest obtained from reference TRBV7-9 and TRBJ2-3, is as follows: DTGVSQNPRHKITKRGQNVTFRCDPISEHNRLYWYRQTLGQGPEFLTYFQNEAQLEKSRLLSDRFSAERPKGSFSTLEIQRTEQGDSAMYLCASSPGELATRTDTQYFGPGTRLTVL.

The chain employs TRBV19 and TRBJ1-5, with no clear D. V was shortened by 3 bases and J by 3 bases, with 12 bases between the two germline ends. Germline V gene lookup returns CDR1 LNHDA and CDR2 SQIVND (reference sequence). This CDR3 is built from 15 residues. CDR3 DNA sequence: TGTGCCAGTAGTATCAATCGGCAGGACAATCAGCCCCAGCATTTT. This encodes CASSINRQDNQPQHF. The variable domain in full, completed from reference TRBV19 and TRBJ1-5, reads DGGITQSPKYLFRKEGQNVTLSCEQNLNHDAMYWYRQDPGQGLRLIYYSQIVNDFQKGDIAEGYSVSREKKESFPLTVTSAQKNPTAFYLCASSINRQDNQPQHFGDGTRLSIL.

J is TRBJ2-5 and V is TRBV6-2 or TRBV6-3; TRBD2 is a possible D gene (5 bases). The CDR3 spans 13 residues. The ends were cut back, 7 bases at V and 5 bases at J, with 14 bases in the middle. CDR1 is MNHEY, CDR2 SVGEGT, per germline. CDR3 residues: CASTRLMRETQYF. The CDR3 DNA sequence: TGTGCCAGCACCCGACTAATGCGGGAGACCCAGTACTTC.

V is TRBV9 and J is TRBJ1-2, with a possible D match to TRBD1 (6 bases). Trimming stripped 4 bases from V and 8 bases from J, with 15 bases between. Germline assignment: CDR1 SGDLS and CDR2 YYNGEE. The CDR3 covers 13 residues. CDR3 sequence: CASSPVTGRGYTF. The CDR3 region has the DNA TGTGCCAGCAGCCCGGTTACAGGGAGGGGCTACACCTTC.

V gene TRBV27 combines with J gene TRBJ1-1; tentatively, D is TRBD1 (5 bases). CDR1 MNHEY and CDR2 SMNVEV come from the germline V gene (reference sequence). The CDR3 is 13 amino acids. Trimming stripped 10 bases from V and 0 bases from J, with 12 bases between. The chain's CDR3 is CATQGRVNTEAFF. CDR3 DNA: TGTGCCACCCAGGGCAGGGTGAACACTGAAGCTTTCTTT.

The CDR3 reads CASSVGVRPKYNSPLHF. The CDR3 DNA is TGTGCCAGCAGCGTAGGGGTCAGGCCCAAGTATAATTCACCCCTCCACTTT. The chain carries TRBV9 and TRBJ1-6; the D is unclear. CDR1 is SGDLS and CDR2 is YYNGEE in the germline V gene. Trimming removed 0 bases from V and 4 bases from J, with 14 bases in between. The CDR3 covers 17 residues.

The V and J genes are TRBV12-3 or TRBV12-4 and TRBJ1-4; no firm D call. The germline V and J ends were trimmed by 3 bases and 8 bases, with 13 bases remaining between them. The CDR3 is 14 residues long. The CDR3 coding sequence is TGTGCCAGCAGTTTCCTTGGTGGCGGGGAAAAACTGTTTTTT. It codes for CASSFLGGGEKLFF.

Written as DNA, the CDR3 is TGTGCCACCAGCAGAGACACCCAAGAGACCCAGTACTTC. The encoded protein is CATSRDTQETQYF. This chain joins TRBV15 and TRBJ2-5; D is undetermined. This CDR3 is 13 amino acids long. Germline V lookup: CDR1 LNHNV, CDR2 YYDKDF (reference sequence). Deletions cut 0 bases from V and 1 base from J, with 3 bases between.

In DNA, the CDR3 is TGCAGCGTACTCCGGGACAGGAGATACACTGAAGCTTTCTTT. This sequence encodes CSVLRDRRYTEAFF. This chain uses TRBV29-1 with TRBJ1-1; 8 bases line up with TRBD1. The CDR3 has 14 residues. Germline CDR1 and CDR2: SQVTM and ANQGSEA. The V and J ends lost 6 bases and 3 bases, in that order; junction bases with no gene match: 9.

The chain uses TRBV30 and TRBJ2-1; perhaps TRBD1 as D (5 bases). This CDR3 comprises 12 residues. Germline V gene lookup returns CDR1 GTSNPN and CDR2 SVGIG (reference sequence). V shed 0 bases and J shed 9 bases, with 9 bases lying between them. CDR3 DNA: TGTGCCTGGAGTGTAGTGGGGCCTGAGCAGTTCTTC. As protein: CAWSVVGPEQFF.

The sample holds one count of this clonotype. This chain links TRBV30 with TRBJ2-5; no clear D. The CDR3 extends over 12 amino acids. CDR1 is GTSNPN, CDR2 SVGIG, per germline (reference sequence). Trimming removed 5 bases at V and 5 bases at J, with 12 bases between. This CDR3 is CAWDPSGETQYF. The CDR3 DNA reads as TGTGCCTGGGACCCCTCCGGGGAGACCCAGTACTTC.